This T cell receptor beta chain was identified in a study of blood T cell repertoires in COVID-19. About the research overall: Specimens from acute and convalescent COVID-19 originated in the United States, Italy and Spain. Nucleic acid was either cDNA or gDNA, and it came from T cells, B-cell-depleted T cells, or PBMCs.

Original analysis: Amplification from reference gene primers served as the basis for estimated nucleated cell counts. Sequencing used immunoSEQ multiplex PCR; TCRdb keeps in-frame clones, though not all of them. That table is the source of V, J and clone size, and D and trimming were worked out from the DNA. The data contain roughly 150,000 clones, 75% to 80% of them singletons. Per germline, CDR1 KGHSH and CDR2 LQKENI. The CDR3 covers 16 residues. Trimming stripped 2 bases from V and 0 bases from J, with 12 bases between. The rearrangement uses TRBV18 and TRBJ2-3; a possible D gene is TRBD2 (5 bases). The sequence derives from a woman older than 75 with acute or convalescent COVID-19. Specimen: peripheral blood. CDR3 region: CASSPSRGSSTDTQYF. The CDR3 DNA follows: TGTGCCAGCTCACCATCCCGCGGGTCAAGCACAGATACGCAGTATTTT.